A single sample gave rise to the 17 T cell receptor beta chains below, sequenced in a study of human T cells and chemical hapten exposure. Stated time point: patch test 1, 2 weeks after DPC sensitization. Treatment: therapeutic diphenylcyclopropenone sensitization with weekly scalp DPC. TCRdb recomputed calls from the RACE reads with MiXCR, one row per CDR3 protein. Of roughly 180,000 distinct CDR3 sequences detected, 20% to 25% appear once; the ten largest clones hold under 7.5%. Sequencing was performed on whole blood, taken in connection with sensitization to the hapten diphenylcyclopropenone (DPC). The receptors come from a woman aged 45-60 years with alopecia areata. Some clones in this sample may be carry-over from other donors' samples.

The rearrangement uses TRBV29-1 and TRBJ2-1; D may be TRBD2 (6 bases). Trimming removed 4 bases from V and 2 bases from J, with 18 bases in between. CDR1 and CDR2 (germline): SQVTM, ANQGSEA. The CDR3 is 16 amino acids. CDR3 protein: CSVVGGGSGTYNEQFF. As DNA, the CDR3 is TGCAGCGTTGTCGGGGGTGGTAGCGGAACCTACAATGAGCAGTTCTTC.

The sample holds a few counts of this clonotype. The V gene is TRBV11-2, the J gene TRBJ2-7; TRBD2 matches 7 bases. There are 13 residues in the CDR3. Germline trimming cut 6 bases from V and 0 bases from J; bases unmatched to any gene: 2. Germline V gene lookup returns CDR1 SGHAT and CDR2 FQNNGV. CDR3 bases: TGTGCCAGCAGTATAGCGGGCTCCTACGAGCAGTACTTC. This translates into CASSIAGSYEQYF.

The genes are TRBV20-1 and TRBJ2-3; 11 bases line up with TRBD2. The J segment lost 1 base and the V segment lost 5 bases, leaving 8 bases of the junction unmatched. Germline CDR1 reads DFQATT; CDR2 reads SNEGSKA (reference sequence). This CDR3 contains 16 residues. Written as DNA, the CDR3 is TGCAGTGCTGAGGCCTTAGCGGGAGGGGGCACAGATACGCAGTATTTT. Protein sequence: CSAEALAGGGTDTQYF.

This clonotype was observed a handful of times. The chain uses TRBV5-1 and TRBJ1-2; tentatively, D is TRBD1 (6 bases). The germline V gene encodes CDR1 SGHRS and CDR2 YFSETQ. Trimming took off 3 bases at V and 6 bases at J, with 21 bases between the two ends. CDR3 size: 16 residues. The CDR3 DNA sequence: TGCGCCAGCAGCTCCGTGAGTTCCCGCGGGGGCAATGGCTACACCTTC. It codes for CASSSVSSRGGNGYTF.

The gene calls are TRBV15 and TRBJ2-7; either TRBD1 or TRBD2 may fit D (5 bases each). This CDR3 is built from 13 residues. Germline V CDR1 and CDR2: LNHNV, YYDKDF (reference sequence). V shed 4 bases and J shed 2 bases, with 9 bases lying between them. The CDR3 DNA follows: TGTGCCACCAGCACTGGGGGAACCTACGAGCAGTACTTC. Protein sequence: CATSTGGTYEQYF.

This clonotype occurred a few times. The chain recombines TRBV7-9 with TRBJ2-1; D may be TRBD1 or TRBD2 (6 bases each). CDR1 and CDR2 (germline): SEHNR, FQNEAQ (reference sequence). Trimming removed 2 bases at V and 5 bases at J, with 13 bases between. The CDR3 loop spans 15 amino acids. The CDR3 loop is CASSLSGDFHNEQFF. As DNA, the CDR3 is TGTGCCAGCAGCTTATCAGGGGACTTTCACAATGAGCAGTTCTTC.

The chain is built from TRBV19 and TRBJ2-5; D gene unclear. The germline V gene has CDR1 LNHDA and CDR2 SQIVND (reference sequence). This CDR3 contains 14 residues. Trimming took off 1 base at V and 2 bases at J, with 8 bases between the two ends. The DNA for the CDR3 is TGTGCCAGTAGTATAGCCTCCAGACAAGAGACCCAGTACTTC. The encoded protein is CASSIASRQETQYF. The complete variable domain, with remaining parts taken from reference TRBV19 and TRBJ2-5, reads DGGITQSPKYLFRKEGQNVTLSCEQNLNHDAMYWYRQDPGQGLRLIYYSQIVNDFQKGDIAEGYSVSREKKESFPLTVTSAQKNPTAFYLCASSIASRQETQYFGPGTRLLVL.

This clonotype came up a few times. The chain links TRBV29-1 to TRBJ1-5; the D is unclear. The CDR3 covers 12 residues. CDR1 is SQVTM, CDR2 ANQGSEA, per germline. Trimming took off 4 bases at V and 5 bases at J, with 9 bases between the two ends. CDR3 DNA: TGCAGCGTTGCACATCCCGATCAGCCCCAGCATTTT. Protein sequence: CSVAHPDQPQHF.

For the CDR3, the DNA is TGTGCCAGCAGTTTGTCCCCAACCCTCAATGAGCAGTTCTTC. Translated: CASSLSPTLNEQFF. The chain carries TRBV28 and TRBJ2-1; D remains ambiguous. The CDR3 runs to 14 residues. Germline V gene data show CDR1 as MDHEN and CDR2 as SYDVKM. Deletions cut 3 bases from V and 6 bases from J, with 12 bases between.

This clonotype was picked up a small number of times. The CDR3 loop is CASSLAGLGDVNEQFF. For the CDR3, the DNA is TGCGCCAGCAGCTTGGCCGGACTAGGAGATGTGAATGAGCAGTTCTTC. The genes are TRBV5-1 and TRBJ2-1, with TRBD2 matching over 7 bases. J gave up 7 bases and V 0 bases, and 10 bases lay outside the gene matches. The CDR3 extends over 16 amino acids. Germline CDR1 and CDR2: SGHRS and YFSETQ.

The gene calls are TRBV6-5 and TRBJ2-2, with D hard to call. The V end lost 2 bases, the J end lost 6 bases, and 13 bases lay between the germline ends. The CDR3 is 15 amino acids. Germline V gives CDR1 MNHEY, CDR2 SVGAGI. The DNA for the CDR3 is TGTGCCAGCAGTTACGCGGCTCTGAGTCCCGGGGAGCTGTTTTTT. This translates into CASSYAALSPGELFF.

This sequence joins TRBV5-5 and TRBJ1-5; D call uncertain. Trimming removed 1 base at V and 3 bases at J, with 8 bases between. The CDR3 loop spans 14 amino acids. Germline loops: CDR1 SGHKS, CDR2 YYEKEE (reference sequence). The CDR3: CASSLFQTNQPQHF. The CDR3 DNA follows: TGTGCCAGCAGCTTGTTCCAGACCAATCAGCCCCAGCATTTT. Full variable domain (missing parts from reference TRBV5-5 and TRBJ1-5): DAGVTQSPTHLIKTRGQQVTLRCSPISGHKSVSWYQQVLGQGPQFIFQYYEKEERGRGNFPDRFSARQFPNYSSELNVNALLLGDSALYLCASSLFQTNQPQHFGDGTRLSIL.

V gene TRBV4-2 combines with J gene TRBJ2-2, with TRBD2 as a possible D gene (5 bases). V was pared by 4 bases and J by 4 bases, with 13 bases between. The CDR3 has 15 residues. Germline CDR1 reads LGHNA; CDR2 reads YNFKEQ. CDR3 protein: CASSRIGGGTGELFF. The DNA for the CDR3 is TGTGCCAGCAGCCGGATCGGAGGCGGCACCGGGGAGCTGTTTTTT.

J is TRBJ1-5 and V is TRBV6-1, with unresolved D. Trimming took off 10 bases at V and 5 bases at J, with 18 bases between the two ends. This CDR3 region has 14 residues. CDR1 MNHNS and CDR2 SASEGT come from the germline V gene. The DNA for the CDR3 is TGTGCCACACGACCTCCCGAGCAGTATCAGCCCCAGCATTTT. Its protein product is CATRPPEQYQPQHF.

This clonotype was seen more than once but under ten times. This chain joins TRBV2 and TRBJ2-1, with 7 bases that match TRBD2. CDR1 is SNHLY and CDR2 is FYNNEI in the germline V gene. This CDR3 has 15 amino acids. J gave up 6 bases and V 7 bases, and 12 bases lay outside the gene matches. The CDR3 bases are TGTGCCAGCACTCCCCAGTCGACTAGCCGCAATGAGCAGTTCTTC. This sequence encodes CASTPQSTSRNEQFF.

The rearrangement joins TRBV24-1 to TRBJ2-1; 12 bases fit TRBD2. Germline values: CDR1 KGHDR, CDR2 SFDVKD. The CDR3 length is 14 residues. After removal of 6 bases from V and 6 bases from J, the junction contained 2 bases not matched to a gene. CDR3 region: CATSRLAGANEQFF. Written as DNA, the CDR3 is TGTGCCACCAGTAGACTAGCGGGGGCCAATGAGCAGTTCTTC.

The rearrangement uses TRBV11-1 and TRBJ2-7; D is undetermined. The CDR3 runs 12 residues. Trimming shortened V by 1 base and J by 6 bases, and 7 bases separated the two germline ends. Germline CDR1 reads SGHAT; CDR2 reads FQDESV (reference sequence). In DNA, the CDR3 is TGTGCCAGCAGCTTAGAGGAGTCCGAGCAGTACTTC. Encoded protein: CASSLEESEQYF. Full variable domain (rest looked up from reference TRBV11-1 and TRBJ2-7): EAEVAQSPRYKITEKSQAVAFWCDPISGHATLYWYRQILGQGPELLVQFQDESVVDDSQLPKDRFSAERLKGVDSTLKIQPAELGDSAMYLCASSLEESEQYFGPGTRLTVT.